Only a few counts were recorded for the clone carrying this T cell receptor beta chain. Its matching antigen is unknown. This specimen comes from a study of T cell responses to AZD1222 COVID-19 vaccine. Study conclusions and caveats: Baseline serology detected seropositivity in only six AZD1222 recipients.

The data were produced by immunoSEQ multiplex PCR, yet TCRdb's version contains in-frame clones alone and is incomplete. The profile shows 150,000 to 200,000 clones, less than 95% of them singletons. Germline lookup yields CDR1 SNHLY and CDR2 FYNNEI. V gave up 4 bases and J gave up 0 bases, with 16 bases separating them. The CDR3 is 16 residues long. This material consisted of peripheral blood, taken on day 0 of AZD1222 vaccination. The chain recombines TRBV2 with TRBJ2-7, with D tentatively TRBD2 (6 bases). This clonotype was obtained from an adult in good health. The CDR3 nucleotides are TGTGCCAGCAGTGCGAACTCGGGACTGATCTCCTACGAGCAGTACTTC. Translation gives CASSANSGLISYEQYF.